This T cell receptor (beta chain) comes out of a study of blood T cell repertoires in COVID-19. In the study overall: Samples taken during acute and convalescent COVID-19 were collected in the United States, Italy and Spain. T cells, B-cell-depleted T cells, or PBMCs supplied cDNA or gDNA.

The germline V gene has CDR1 LGHDT and CDR2 YNNKEL (reference sequence). The CDR3 consists of 16 residues. With 1 base clipped from V and 6 bases from J, the junction kept 8 bases outside the gene matches. Original processing notes: Estimation of nucleated cell counts was performed using reference gene primer amplification. Data came from immunoSEQ multiplex PCR; TCRdb stores just in-frame clones and leaves some out. Clonal size and the V and J genes are those of that table, whereas D and trimming came from the DNA. The sample includes tens of thousands of clones, 86% of them seen just once. V usage is TRBV3-1 (or the pseudogene TRBV3-2) and J usage is TRBJ2-2; 7 bases align to TRBD1. The TCR was taken from a man aged 60-69 years with acute or convalescent COVID-19. The specimen sequenced was peripheral blood. DNA for the CDR3: TGTGCCAGCAGCCAAGGTCCTCGGACAGGAGCCGGGGAGCTGTTTTTT. This codes for CASSQGPRTGAGELFF.